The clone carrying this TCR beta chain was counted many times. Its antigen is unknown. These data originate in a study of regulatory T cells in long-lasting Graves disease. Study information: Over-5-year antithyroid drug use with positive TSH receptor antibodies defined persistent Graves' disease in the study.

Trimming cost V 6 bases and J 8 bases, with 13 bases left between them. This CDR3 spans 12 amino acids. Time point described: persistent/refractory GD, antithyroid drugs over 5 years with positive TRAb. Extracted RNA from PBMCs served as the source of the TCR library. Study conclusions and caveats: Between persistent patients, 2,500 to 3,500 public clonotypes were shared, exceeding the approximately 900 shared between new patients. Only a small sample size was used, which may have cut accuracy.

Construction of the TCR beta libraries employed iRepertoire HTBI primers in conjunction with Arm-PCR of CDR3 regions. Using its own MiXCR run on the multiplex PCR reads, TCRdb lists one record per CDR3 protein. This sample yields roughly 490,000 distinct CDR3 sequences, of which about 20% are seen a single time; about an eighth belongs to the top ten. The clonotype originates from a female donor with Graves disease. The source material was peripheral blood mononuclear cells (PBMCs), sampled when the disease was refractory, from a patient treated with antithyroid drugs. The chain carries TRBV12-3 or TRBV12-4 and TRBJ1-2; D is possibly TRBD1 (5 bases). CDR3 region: CASRPGTDGYTF. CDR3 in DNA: TGTGCCAGCAGACCCGGGACCGACGGCTACACCTTC.